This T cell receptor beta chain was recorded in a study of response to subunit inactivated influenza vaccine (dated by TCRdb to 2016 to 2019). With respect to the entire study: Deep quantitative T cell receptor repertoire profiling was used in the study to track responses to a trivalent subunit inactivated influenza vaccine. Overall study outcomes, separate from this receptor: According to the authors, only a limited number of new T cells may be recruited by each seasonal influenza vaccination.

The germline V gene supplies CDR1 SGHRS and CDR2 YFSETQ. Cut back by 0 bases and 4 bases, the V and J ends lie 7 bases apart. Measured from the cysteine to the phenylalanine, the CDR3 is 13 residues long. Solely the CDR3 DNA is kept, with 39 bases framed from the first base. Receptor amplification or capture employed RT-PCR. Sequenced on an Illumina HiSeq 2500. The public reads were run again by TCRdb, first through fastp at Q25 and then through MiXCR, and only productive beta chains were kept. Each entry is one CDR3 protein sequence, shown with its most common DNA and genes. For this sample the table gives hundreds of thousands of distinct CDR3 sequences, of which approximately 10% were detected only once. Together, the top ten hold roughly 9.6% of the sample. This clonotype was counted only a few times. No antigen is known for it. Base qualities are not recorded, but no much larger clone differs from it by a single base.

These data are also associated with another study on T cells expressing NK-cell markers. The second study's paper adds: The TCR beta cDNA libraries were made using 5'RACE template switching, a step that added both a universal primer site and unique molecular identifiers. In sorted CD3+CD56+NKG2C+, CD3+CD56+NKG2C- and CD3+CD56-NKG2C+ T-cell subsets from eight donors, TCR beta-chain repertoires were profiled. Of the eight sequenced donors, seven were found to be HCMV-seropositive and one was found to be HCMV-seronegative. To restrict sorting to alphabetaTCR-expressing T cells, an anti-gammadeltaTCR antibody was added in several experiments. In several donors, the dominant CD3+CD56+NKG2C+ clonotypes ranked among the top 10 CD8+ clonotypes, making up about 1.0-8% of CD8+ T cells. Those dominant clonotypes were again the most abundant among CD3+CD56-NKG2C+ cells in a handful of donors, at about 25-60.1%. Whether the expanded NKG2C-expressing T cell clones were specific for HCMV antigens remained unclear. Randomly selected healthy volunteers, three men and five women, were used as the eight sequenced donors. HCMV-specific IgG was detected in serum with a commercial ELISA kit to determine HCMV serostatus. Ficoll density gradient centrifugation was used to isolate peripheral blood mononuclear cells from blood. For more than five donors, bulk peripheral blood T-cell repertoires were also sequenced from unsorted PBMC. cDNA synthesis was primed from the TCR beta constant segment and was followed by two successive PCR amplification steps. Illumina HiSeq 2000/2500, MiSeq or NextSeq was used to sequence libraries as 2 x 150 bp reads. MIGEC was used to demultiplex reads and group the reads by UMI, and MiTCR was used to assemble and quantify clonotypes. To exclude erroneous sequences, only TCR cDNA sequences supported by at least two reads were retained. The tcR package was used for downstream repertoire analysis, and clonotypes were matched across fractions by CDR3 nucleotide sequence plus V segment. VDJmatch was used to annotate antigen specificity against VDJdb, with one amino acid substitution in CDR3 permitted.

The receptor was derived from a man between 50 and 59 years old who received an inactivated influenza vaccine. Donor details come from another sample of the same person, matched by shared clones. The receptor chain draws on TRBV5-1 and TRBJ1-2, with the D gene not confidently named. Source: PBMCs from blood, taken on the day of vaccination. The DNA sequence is TGCGCCAGCAGCTTGGGCAGCCGCTATGGCTACACCTTC. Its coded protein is CASSLGSRYGYTF.